The source of this T cell receptor beta chain is a study of blood T cells in healthy people across ages. This CDR3 region has 12 residues. Germline V lookup: CDR1 SGHAT, CDR2 FQDESV (reference sequence). Losses at the gene ends were 3 bases for V and 8 bases for J; bases not matched to a gene: 3. Alongside a J-beta primer mix, a sample-barcoded 5' primer served in a second PCR lasting roughly 7 to 11 cycles. TCRdb used MiXCR to reprocess the 5' RACE reads, holding one entry per CDR3 protein. The sample yields approximately 780,000 distinct CDR3 sequences, about 26% seen once. These same records also appear under a second study, on T cells of mothers and their children.

The source material was blood. The sequence was collected from a boy aged 5-17 years in good health. This chain joins TRBV11-1 and TRBJ1-1; TRBD1 matches at 7 bases. The CDR3 loop reads CASSFTGQEAFF. CDR3 in DNA: TGTGCCAGCAGCTTTACGGGACAGGAAGCTTTCTTT.